This passage covers 25 T cell receptor beta chains from one sample sequenced in a study of vaccination effects on CD4 cells after COVID-19. CD4+ T cells specific for antigen were expanded with viral peptide pools by the ViraFEST assay before sequencing. Isolating CD4+ T cells followed more than 9 days of culture. All study participants received two doses of BNT162b2 or mRNA-1273 vaccine. TCRdb's table, derived via immunoSEQ multiplex PCR, lists solely in-frame clones and lacks some. This table holds tens of thousands of clones, 70% to 75% found once. Their specific antigens are unknown. The sample consisted of CD4+ T cells from PBMCs cultured with HCoV-229E spike peptides, taken after COVID-19 vaccination. The receptors were gathered from a human donor who received a COVID-19 vaccine.

V and J are TRBV6-2 or TRBV6-3 and TRBJ2-2; D is unresolved. There are 15 residues in the CDR3. Germline CDR1 MNHEY, CDR2 SVGEGT. The germline V and J ends were trimmed by 0 bases and 1 base, with 6 bases remaining between them. CDR3 DNA sequence: TGTGCCAGCAGTTACTCGGGGTTGAACACCGGGGAGCTGTTTTTT. This encodes CASSYSGLNTGELFF.

The rearrangement uses TRBV19 and TRBJ1-2; D ambiguous. The germline V gene has CDR1 LNHDA and CDR2 SQIVND (reference sequence). The CDR3 is 14 residues long. V was shortened by 5 bases and J by 4 bases, with 14 bases between the two germline ends. The CDR3 sequence: CASSGRADLYGYTF. The CDR3 nucleotides read TGTGCCAGTAGTGGGAGGGCCGACCTCTATGGCTACACCTTC.

CDR3 sequence (DNA): TGTGCCAGCAGTTCACGTGTTAGCCAAGCTTTCTTT. Translating it yields CASSSRVSQAFF. The rearrangement links TRBV12-3 or TRBV12-4 to TRBJ1-1; D ambiguous. The length of the CDR3 is 12 residues. Trimming stripped 4 bases from V and 9 bases from J, with 12 bases between.

V is TRBV5-1 and J is TRBJ2-7; D remains unclear. Trimming removed 3 bases from V and 7 bases from J, with 14 bases in between. The CDR3 length is 13 residues. The germline CDR1 and CDR2 sequences are SGHRS and YFSETQ. In DNA, the CDR3 is TGCGCCAGCAGCTCGATCCCTGGGGAAGAGCAGTACGTC. It is translated as CASSSIPGEEQYV.

CDR3 in amino acids: CATSDPAGVRETQYF. Here the CDR3 DNA reads TGTGCCACCAGTGATCCCGCGGGGGTCCGGGAGACCCAGTACTTC. The V and J genes are TRBV24-1 and TRBJ2-5; 7 bases match TRBD2. The V gene's germline CDR1 is KGHDR and CDR2 SFDVKD. The CDR3 extends over 15 amino acids. The trim removed 3 bases at V and 5 bases at J, leaving 8 bases unmatched.

This CDR3 reads CASSFNYRNEKLFF. The CDR3 DNA follows: TGTGCCAGCAGTTTTAATTACAGGAATGAAAAACTGTTTTTT. V is TRBV7-2 and J is TRBJ1-4, with TRBD1 as a possible D gene (5 bases). V lost 6 bases and J 5 bases, leaving 13 bases between the germline ends. The germline CDR1 and CDR2 sequences are SGHTA and FQGNSA. The CDR3 runs to 14 residues.

The chain uses TRBV28 and TRBJ2-5; TRBD1 matches 8 bases. There are 13 residues in the CDR3. From germline, CDR1 is MDHEN and CDR2 SYDVKM. V gave up 7 bases and J gave up 10 bases; unmatched junction bases: 11. The DNA for the CDR3 is TGTGCCAGCACCCAGACAGGGGTGCGGGACCAGTACTTC. Encoded protein: CASTQTGVRDQYF.

This clone was detected only a few times. The V and J genes are TRBV5-1 and TRBJ2-5; no reliable D call. Germline assignment: CDR1 SGHRS and CDR2 YFSETQ. The CDR3 has 12 amino acids. Trimming removed 4 bases at V and 3 bases at J, with 7 bases between. The CDR3 region is CASSLWEETQYF. CDR3 nucleotide sequence: TGCGCCAGCAGCCTCTGGGAAGAGACCCAGTACTTC.

The genes are TRBV6-2 or TRBV6-3 and TRBJ1-5; 8 nucleotides align to TRBD1. The junction had 5 bases not matched to a gene; V was cut back by 4 bases and J by 3 bases. The CDR3 consists of 15 residues. CDR1 and CDR2 (germline): MNHEY, SVGEGT. CDR3: CASSSAGQANQPQHF. Written as DNA, the CDR3 is TGTGCCAGCAGTTCCGCGGGACAGGCCAATCAGCCCCAGCATTTT.

The chain employs TRBV12-3 or TRBV12-4 and TRBJ1-5; D is possibly TRBD1 (5 bases). The V end lost 5 bases, the J end lost 6 bases, and 11 bases lay between the germline ends. The CDR3 spans 13 residues. CDR3 DNA: TGTGCCAGCAGTCCCAGGGAAAGTCAGCCCCAGCATTTT. It translates to CASSPRESQPQHF.

The chain uses TRBV3-1 (or the pseudogene TRBV3-2) and TRBJ2-2, with a tentative D call TRBD2 (6 bases). CDR1 and CDR2 from the germline V gene are LGHDT and YNNKEL (reference sequence). V lost 0 bases and J 4 bases, leaving 12 bases between the germline ends. CDR3 size: 16 residues. The DNA for the CDR3 is TGTGCCAGCAGCCAAGATCTATACGGGGGCACCGGGGAGCTGTTTTTT. Its translation: CASSQDLYGGTGELFF.

The chain combines TRBV19 with TRBJ1-2, with TRBD1 as a possible D gene (6 bases). V was cut by 3 bases and J by 6 bases, with 17 bases left in between. This CDR3 comprises 15 residues. CDR1 is LNHDA, CDR2 SQIVND, per germline (reference sequence). Here the CDR3 reads CASSINFGGRHGYTF. CDR3 nucleotide sequence: TGTGCCAGTAGTATTAATTTTGGGGGGCGCCATGGCTACACCTTC.

This sequence joins TRBV7-2 and TRBJ1-3; unclear D gene. The germline CDR1 and CDR2 sequences are SGHTA and FQGNSA. The V end was cut by 6 bases, the J end by 0 bases, with 9 bases between. The CDR3 has 14 residues. The CDR3 loop reads CASSSVSSGNTIYF. The CDR3 nucleotides read TGTGCCAGCAGTTCAGTATCCTCTGGAAACACCATATATTTT.

CDR3 residues: CASGYNSPLHF. CDR3 coding DNA: TGCGCCAGCGGGTATAATTCACCCCTCCACTTT. This sequence joins TRBV4-3 and TRBJ1-6; D not certain. Trimming took off 8 bases at V and 4 bases at J, with 3 bases between the two ends. The germline V gene has CDR1 LGHNA and CDR2 YSLEER. The CDR3 runs to 11 residues.

The chain carries TRBV19 and TRBJ1-5, with TRBD1 matching 9 bases. In germline, CDR1 is LNHDA, CDR2 SQIVND (reference sequence). This CDR3 is 14 amino acids long. The trim removed 3 bases at V and 4 bases at J, leaving 1 base unmatched. Written as DNA, the CDR3 is TGTGCCAGTAGTATGGGGACAGGGAATCAGCCCCAGCATTTT. Translation: CASSMGTGNQPQHF.

The chain couples TRBV24-1 to TRBJ2-2; no clear D gene. With 2 bases removed from V and 0 bases from J, the gap between germline ends came to 9 bases. Germline assignment: CDR1 KGHDR and CDR2 SFDVKD. The CDR3 contains 16 residues. CDR3: CATSDSGFANTGELFF. The CDR3 DNA reads as TGTGCCACCAGTGATTCTGGATTTGCGAACACCGGGGAGCTGTTTTTT.

The genes are TRBV9 and TRBJ2-2; 9 bases agree with TRBD2. V was clipped by 4 bases and J by 5 bases; unmatched bases: 12. The CDR3 totals 17 residues. The germline V gene has CDR1 SGDLS and CDR2 YYNGEE. The CDR3 coding sequence is TGTGCCAGCAGCCCCCCCGGCGGGGGGGCCCGGACCGGGGAGCTGTTTTTT. This gives the protein CASSPPGGGARTGELFF.

The V and J genes are TRBV6-1 and TRBJ2-7; perhaps TRBD2 as D (7 bases). This CDR3 contains 16 residues. The V end was cut by 4 bases, the J end by 4 bases, with 20 bases between. The V gene's germline CDR1 is MNHNS and CDR2 SASEGT. In DNA, the CDR3 is TGTGCCAGCAGTGCGACGGTCCCTAGGGGGGGGTACGAGCAGTACGTC. It translates to CASSATVPRGGYEQYV.

The chain uses TRBV12-5 and TRBJ1-5; 7 bases are shared with TRBD1. The CDR3 length is 15 residues. Trimming at V came to 5 bases and at J to 4 bases, leaving 8 bases not matched to a gene. Germline lookup yields CDR1 LGHNT and CDR2 FRNRAP. CDR3 DNA sequence: TGTGCTAGTGGTCCCCCGGGACAGATAAATCAGCCCCAGCATTTT. Its protein product is CASGPPGQINQPQHF.

This clone was detected only a few times. V gene TRBV10-1 combines with J gene TRBJ2-2; tentatively, D is TRBD2 (6 bases). The CDR3 extends over 16 amino acids. Trimming left V 6 bases short and J 0 bases short, with 14 bases between. In germline, CDR1 is WNHNN, CDR2 SYGVQD (reference sequence). The DNA of the CDR3 is TGCGCCAGCAGCCCCTTCGGGACTGCGAACACCGGGGAGCTGTTTTTT. Its translation: CASSPFGTANTGELFF.

J is TRBJ1-1 and V is TRBV20-1, with D unclear. CDR1 DFQATT and CDR2 SNEGSKA come from the germline V gene (reference sequence). Trimming removed 3 bases at V and 0 bases at J, with 5 bases between. CDR3 size: 12 residues. The CDR3 DNA is TGCAGTGCTAGTCGGCTGAACACTGAAGCTTTCTTT. As protein: CSASRLNTEAFF.

Notes on this clone: Other DNA sequences in the sample encode the same CDR3. The rearrangement joins TRBV18 to TRBJ1-4; tentatively, D is TRBD1 (5 bases). Looked up from germline, CDR1 is KGHSH and CDR2 is LQKENI. Trimming shortened V by 3 bases and J by 7 bases, and 6 bases separated the two germline ends. The CDR3 extends over 12 amino acids. CDR3 amino acids: CASSPQGEKLFF. Written as DNA, the CDR3 is TGTGCCAGCTCACCTCAGGGTGAAAAACTGTTTTTT.

The CDR3 loop is CATSDAGEGETQYF. The CDR3 bases are TGTGCCACCAGTGATGCGGGGGAGGGAGAGACCCAGTACTTC. The chain couples TRBV24-1 to TRBJ2-5; 7 bases fit TRBD2. The CDR3 sequence is 14 residues long. V gave up 3 bases and J gave up 4 bases; unmatched junction bases: 4. CDR1 is KGHDR and CDR2 is SFDVKD in the germline V gene.

The CDR3 loop is CATSDRGTANEKLFF. CDR3 DNA sequence: TGTGCCACCAGTGACCGAGGGACAGCAAATGAAAAACTGTTTTTT. The chain combines TRBV24-1 with TRBJ1-4, with TRBD1 matching 7 bases. Germline CDR1 reads KGHDR; CDR2 reads SFDVKD. This CDR3 spans 15 amino acids. V shed 4 bases, J shed 5 bases, and the junction held 6 bases outside the gene matches.

This clone came up once. The genes are TRBV5-6 and TRBJ2-3; perhaps TRBD2 as D (7 bases). The CDR3 is made up of 13 amino acids. The V and J ends lost 2 bases and 8 bases respectively, with 12 bases between them. CDR1 and CDR2 from the germline V gene are SGHDT and YYEEEE. CDR3 DNA sequence: TGTGCCAGCAGCTTAGGGGGGGGTGCTACGCAGTATTTT. It yields the protein CASSLGGGATQYF. The full variable domain, with the rest looked up from reference TRBV5-6 and TRBJ2-3, is DAGVTQSPTHLIKTRGQQVTLRCSPKSGHDTVSWYQQALGQGPQFIFQYYEEEERQRGNFPDRFSGHQFPNYSSELNVNALLLGDSALYLCASSLGGGATQYFGPGTRLTVL.